The rows below give T cell receptor beta chains drawn from one sample of a study of blood T cell repertoires in COVID-19. TCRdb's copy holds only in-frame clones and misses some; the assay was immunoSEQ multiplex PCR. The sample consists of about 190,000 clones, about 89% of them appearing once. Material for sequencing was peripheral blood. The receptors were sampled from a man aged 40-55 years with acute or convalescent COVID-19. Each CDR3 is given with its conserved first and last residue. Fields, in order: J gene, V gene, clone size, D gene, CDR3 DNA, CDR3 protein. D genes are given only for firm matches. The listing skips clone size in some rows; elsewhere it reads once, few, many or a size class.

TRBJ2-7	TRBV5-1	-	TRBD1	TGCGCCAGCAGCTTAGGACAGGGCTTCCACGAGCAGTACTTC	CASSLGQGFHEQYF
TRBJ1-1	TRBV5-5	few	-	TGTGCCAGCAGCCCAGGCGCGGGTGGAGCTTTCTTT	CASSPGAGGAFF
TRBJ1-2	TRBV28	-	-	TGTGCCAGCAAGTTCGACAGCCTGAACTATGGCTACACCTTC	CASKFDSLNYGYTF
TRBJ2-1	TRBV27	-	-	TGTGCCAGCAGTCACCCCGGGCGGGGAGGAAATGAGCAGTTCTTC	CASSHPGRGGNEQFF
TRBJ2-3	TRBV7-2	few	TRBD2	TGTGCCAGCAGATCCCAAGCCAGCGGGGGTGGAGATACGCAGTATTTT	CASRSQASGGGDTQYF
TRBJ1-1	TRBV7-8	-	-	TGTGCCAGCAGCTTAGTCCAGGGGAACACTGAAGCTTTCTTT	CASSLVQGNTEAFF
TRBJ1-3	TRBV19	-	-	TGTGCCAGTAGTAAAGCCCTGACGTCCAGGGGTTCCGCTGGAAACACCATATATTTT	CASSKALTSRGSAGNTIYF
TRBJ2-3	TRBV11-3	-	TRBD2	TGTGCCAGCAGCCCGAGACTAGCGGGGGCCAACACAGATACGCAGTATTTT	CASSPRLAGANTDTQYF
TRBJ2-1	TRBV19	-	TRBD2	TGTGCCAGTAGTATCTATCATGGGACTAGCGGGGGGATTGAGCAGTTCTTC	CASSIYHGTSGGIEQFF
TRBJ1-2	TRBV6-5	once	-	TGTGCCAGCAGTTACTCGAGTTACGGCTACACCTTC	CASSYSSYGYTF
TRBJ2-3	TRBV9	few	TRBD2	TGTGCCAGCAGTCAAGGCGGGGGATTTGCAGATACGCAGTATTTT	CASSQGGGFADTQYF
TRBJ1-6	TRBV3-1/TRBV3-2	-	TRBD1	TGTGCCAGCAGCCAAGCGACAGGGACTAATTCACCCCTCCACTTT	CASSQATGTNSPLHF
TRBJ1-6	TRBV5-1	-	-	TGCGCCAGCAGGGCGGCGTCCTCCTATAATTCACCCCTCCACTTT	CASRAASSYNSPLHF
TRBJ1-2	TRBV19	-	TRBD1	TGTGCCAGTAGGCCCGGGGGACAGGGGCATCTCCCAGGCGGCTACACCTTC	CASRPGGQGHLPGGYTF
TRBJ2-7	TRBV7-2	-	-	TGTGCCAGCAGTTACAATTGGGCCGGCGCGCAGTACTTC	CASSYNWAGAQYF
TRBJ2-7	TRBV3-1/TRBV3-2	-	-	TGTGCCAGCAGCCAAGGAGACAGAACCTTCACCCACGACGAGCAGTACTTC	CASSQGDRTFTHDEQYF
TRBJ2-3	TRBV10-2	-	TRBD1	TGCGCCAGCAGCCACGGGACAGGGTTGGGAGATACGCAGTATTTT	CASSHGTGLGDTQYF